The 30 T cell receptor beta chains below were found in one sample sequenced in a study of blood T cell repertoires in COVID-19. The data were produced by immunoSEQ multiplex PCR, yet TCRdb's version contains in-frame clones alone and is incomplete. This sample has some 340,000 clones; 85% occur once, and the top ten carry roughly 3.6%. The specimen sequenced was peripheral blood. The origin of the receptors is a woman between 18 and 29 years old with acute or convalescent COVID-19.

The chain is built from TRBV5-1 and TRBJ1-6, with a tentative D call TRBD1 (6 bases). V lost 5 bases, J lost 5 bases, and 23 bases lay in between. The germline gives CDR1 SGHRS, CDR2 YFSETQ. The CDR3 length is 18 residues. DNA of the CDR3: TGCGCCAGCAGTTTTTACCCTCGAACAGGGACGGATAATTCACCCCTCCACTTT. As protein: CASSFYPRTGTDNSPLHF. Full variable domain (rest looked up from reference TRBV5-1 and TRBJ1-6): KAGVTQTPRYLIKTRGQQVTLSCSPISGHRSVSWYQQTPGQGLQFLFEYFSETQRNKGNFPGRFSGRQFSNSRSEMNVSTLELGDSALYLCASSFYPRTGTDNSPLHFGNGTRLTVT.

The rearrangement links TRBV3-1 (or the pseudogene TRBV3-2) to TRBJ1-4; 7 nucleotides agree with TRBD1. Trimming at V came to 0 bases and at J to 3 bases, leaving 10 bases not matched to a gene. The germline CDR1 and CDR2 sequences are LGHDT and YNNKEL (reference sequence). CDR3 length equals 18 residues. Written as DNA, the CDR3 is TGTGCCAGCAGCCAAGACGCCGAGACAGGGCTATCTAATGAAAAACTGTTTTTT. This codes for CASSQDAETGLSNEKLFF.

The chain recombines TRBV5-6 with TRBJ2-5, with TRBD2 matching 12 bases. Trimming removed 4 bases from V and 10 bases from J; junction bases left unmatched: 17. The germline V gene has CDR1 SGHDT and CDR2 YYEEEE. The CDR3 is made up of 17 amino acids. CDR3 region: CASSNRWTSGALGVQYF. In DNA, the CDR3 is TGTGCCAGCAGCAATCGCTGGACTAGCGGGGCTCTAGGAGTCCAGTACTTC.

There are a few counts of this clone. The V gene is TRBV2, the J gene TRBJ1-1; weak D call: TRBD1 (5 bases). Trimming took off 7 bases at V and 5 bases at J, with 8 bases between the two ends. Looked up from germline, CDR1 is SNHLY and CDR2 is FYNNEI. This CDR3 has 11 amino acids. This CDR3 is CASKEGTEAFF. CDR3 DNA: TGTGCCAGCAAGGAGGGGACTGAAGCTTTCTTT.

The rearrangement joins TRBV9 to TRBJ1-1; 7 nucleotides line up with TRBD1. CDR1 is SGDLS and CDR2 is YYNGEE in the germline V gene. This CDR3 has 15 residues. After removal of 0 bases from V and 6 bases from J, the junction contained 8 bases not matched to a gene. The CDR3 DNA reads TGTGCCAGCAGCGTAGCCGGTCAGGGGGTCGCTGAAGCTTTCTTT. Translating it yields CASSVAGQGVAEAFF.

The chain links TRBV28 to TRBJ1-2; D is uncertain. V was clipped by 5 bases and J by 7 bases, with 11 bases between them. CDR1 MDHEN and CDR2 SYDVKM come from the germline V gene. This CDR3 is built from 12 residues. CDR3 in DNA: TGTGCCAGCAGTCCCACGGGGTCTGGCTACACCTTC. The encoded protein is CASSPTGSGYTF.

The rearrangement links TRBV12-5 to TRBJ2-1; 9 positions agree with TRBD2. Germline V gives CDR1 LGHNT, CDR2 FRNRAP. CDR3 length equals 16 residues. The V and J ends lost 6 bases and 7 bases, in that order; junction bases with no gene match: 13. CDR3 sequence reads: CASGSGRGGPRNEQFF. In nucleotides, the CDR3 is TGTGCTAGTGGCTCAGGGCGGGGGGGCCCGCGGAATGAGCAGTTCTTC.

This clone was seen once. The chain employs TRBV5-1 and TRBJ2-7; TRBD1 matches 7 bases. Germline V gives CDR1 SGHRS, CDR2 YFSETQ. The ends lost 4 bases at V and 4 bases at J; junction bases unmatched: 5. CDR3 length: 13 amino acids. The CDR3 region has the DNA TGCGCCAGCAGCGCCGGGACAGTATACGAGCAGTACTTC. Its translation is CASSAGTVYEQYF.

CDR3 region: CATSPGRVETQYF. CDR3 DNA: TGTGCCACCAGCCCCGGGCGGGTAGAGACCCAGTACTTC. The gene calls are TRBV15 and TRBJ2-5; D may be TRBD2 (5 bases). The CDR3 covers 13 residues. In germline, CDR1 is LNHNV, CDR2 YYDKDF (reference sequence). V was pared by 5 bases and J by 4 bases, with 11 bases between.

The V call is TRBV9, the J call TRBJ2-7; 9 positions match TRBD1. This CDR3 spans 14 amino acids. V dropped 2 bases and J dropped 6; count of bases not matched to a gene: 6. Germline values: CDR1 SGDLS, CDR2 YYNGEE. The CDR3 sequence: CASSVGQGPVEQYF. The CDR3 coding sequence is TGTGCCAGCAGCGTTGGACAGGGGCCGGTCGAGCAGTACTTC.

The genes are TRBV2 and TRBJ2-7; TRBD1 is a possible D gene (6 bases). V was trimmed by 6 bases and J by 5 bases, leaving 14 bases between them. CDR3 length: 13 residues. Germline V gives CDR1 SNHLY, CDR2 FYNNEI. CDR3 sequence: CASSLARGNEQYF. CDR3 sequence (DNA): TGTGCCAGCAGCCTAGCTAGGGGGAACGAGCAGTACTTC.

This chain joins TRBV4-1 and TRBJ1-2; no definite D call. The CDR3 sequence is 19 residues long. Germline CDR1 MGHRA, CDR2 YSYEKL. Deletions cut 0 bases from V and 2 bases from J, with 22 bases between. The CDR3 DNA follows: TGCGCCAGCAGCCAAGATATTCTCGGTATATTTCCCAACAACTATGGCTACACCTTC. Amino acids: CASSQDILGIFPNNYGYTF.

For this clone: The same CDR3 arises from other DNA sequences in this sample as well. V gene TRBV10-1 combines with J gene TRBJ2-1; possible D gene TRBD1, 6 bases. The germline V and J ends were trimmed by 0 bases and 8 bases, with 11 bases remaining between them. The CDR3 length is 14 residues. Germline loops: CDR1 WNHNN, CDR2 SYGVQD (reference sequence). CDR3 nucleotides: TGCGCCAGCAGTGAGTCGGGGTCAGGGGATGAGCAGTTCTTC. Translation: CASSESGSGDEQFF.

This chain uses TRBV5-6 with TRBJ1-4, with D unresolved. The CDR3 has 15 residues. Trimming cost V 2 bases and J 0 bases, with 8 bases left between them. Germline CDR1 SGHDT, CDR2 YYEEEE. CDR3 sequence: CASSFRATTNEKLFF. For the CDR3, the DNA is TGTGCCAGCAGCTTCCGAGCCACAACTAATGAAAAACTGTTTTTT.

V usage is TRBV2 and J usage is TRBJ1-2; D is perhaps TRBD1 (5 bases). The CDR3 has 16 residues. The germline V and J ends were trimmed by 5 bases and 4 bases, with 20 bases remaining between them. From germline, CDR1 is SNHLY and CDR2 FYNNEI. The CDR3 sequence is CASSLSDTNRAYGYTF. The DNA of the CDR3 is TGTGCCAGCAGTTTATCGGACACAAATCGGGCCTATGGCTACACCTTC.

The chain couples TRBV15 to TRBJ2-1; tentatively, D is TRBD1 (6 bases). Per germline, CDR1 LNHNV and CDR2 YYDKDF (reference sequence). The V end lost 7 bases, the J end lost 4 bases, and 14 bases lay between the germline ends. This CDR3 has 14 residues. CDR3: CATNPGATYNEQFF. CDR3 sequence (DNA): TGTGCCACCAACCCAGGGGCTACTTACAATGAGCAGTTCTTC.

The chain has TRBV7-2 and TRBJ1-3, with D maybe TRBD1 (5 bases). This CDR3 region has 16 residues. The germline V and J ends were trimmed by 4 bases and 3 bases, with 16 bases remaining between them. Germline V gives CDR1 SGHTA, CDR2 FQGNSA. The CDR3 is CASSSIRGFFGNTIYF. Here the CDR3 DNA reads TGTGCCAGCAGCTCCATTCGGGGGTTTTTTGGAAACACCATATATTTT.

The chain recombines TRBV28 with TRBJ1-3; weak D call: TRBD1 (5 bases). The CDR3 runs to 16 residues. Germline CDR1 is MDHEN and CDR2 is SYDVKM. V gave up 4 bases and J gave up 1 base, with 14 bases separating them. Written as DNA, the CDR3 is TGTGCCAGCAGTTCCCCTGACAGCCGATCTGGAAACACCATATATTTT. It translates to CASSSPDSRSGNTIYF.

The chain has TRBV2 and TRBJ2-1, with D possibly TRBD1 on 6 matching bases. V dropped 5 bases and J dropped 9 bases, with 14 bases sitting between them. CDR1 and CDR2 (germline): SNHLY, FYNNEI. The CDR3 contains 13 residues. Here the CDR3 DNA reads TGTGCCAGCAGTTCAGGGGTTTATATTGAGCAGTTCTTC. Translating gives CASSSGVYIEQFF.

This rearrangement joins TRBV27 to TRBJ2-2, with D possibly TRBD1 on 5 matching bases. Per germline, CDR1 MNHEY and CDR2 SMNVEV (reference sequence). V lost 6 bases and J 5 bases, leaving 10 bases between the germline ends. The CDR3 is 13 residues long. This CDR3 reads CASRVGQTGELFF. The CDR3 bases are TGTGCCAGCAGGGTGGGGCAAACCGGGGAGCTGTTTTTT.

The chain joins TRBV19 to TRBJ2-5; TRBD2 matches at 7 bases. Germline V gene data show CDR1 as LNHDA and CDR2 as SQIVND (reference sequence). V was clipped by 2 bases and J by 5 bases; unmatched bases: 14. The CDR3 runs to 17 residues. Written as DNA, the CDR3 is TGTGCCAGTAGTATACCAAGCGGGACCTTGGGCAGGGAGACCCAGTACTTC. Its protein is CASSIPSGTLGRETQYF. Complete variable domain (other parts from reference TRBV19 and TRBJ2-5): DGGITQSPKYLFRKEGQNVTLSCEQNLNHDAMYWYRQDPGQGLRLIYYSQIVNDFQKGDIAEGYSVSREKKESFPLTVTSAQKNPTAFYLCASSIPSGTLGRETQYFGPGTRLLVL.

This sequence joins TRBV12-5 and TRBJ2-6; the D gene is possibly TRBD2 (6 bases). V lost 5 bases, J lost 0 bases, and 14 bases lay in between. Germline V gene sequence: CDR1 LGHNT, CDR2 FRNRAP. The CDR3 spans 17 residues. CDR3 in amino acids: CASGPLGGRSGANVLTF. In DNA, the CDR3 is TGTGCTAGTGGTCCCCTGGGGGGACGCTCTGGGGCCAACGTCCTGACTTTC.

In this sample, this clone turned up once. This chain uses TRBV2 with TRBJ1-5; the D is unclear. CDR3 length equals 15 residues. Germline-derived CDR1 and CDR2 are SNHLY and FYNNEI. The germline V and J ends were trimmed by 5 bases and 1 base, with 12 bases remaining between them. The CDR3 is CASSTTPRSNQPQHF. For the CDR3, the DNA is TGTGCCAGCAGTACGACTCCTCGGAGCAATCAGCCCCAGCATTTT.

The V gene is TRBV28, the J gene TRBJ1-1; maybe TRBD1 (5 bases). The germline V gene has CDR1 MDHEN and CDR2 SYDVKM. The CDR3 consists of 15 residues. V was trimmed by 6 bases and J by 0 bases, leaving 14 bases between them. The CDR3 region has the DNA TGTGCCAGCAGATACCCCCCAGGGATGAACACTGAAGCTTTCTTT. Encoded protein: CASRYPPGMNTEAFF. Full variable domain (outside the CDR3, taken from reference TRBV28 and TRBJ1-1): DVKVTQSSRYLVKRTGEKVFLECVQDMDHENMFWYRQDPGLGLRLIYFSYDVKMKEKGDIPEGYSVSREKKERFSLILESASTNQTSMYLCASRYPPGMNTEAFFGQGTRLTVV.

The chain employs TRBV24-1 and TRBJ1-1, with 9 bases aligning to TRBD1. V gave up 6 bases and J gave up 3 bases; unmatched junction bases: 13. Per the germline V gene, CDR1 is KGHDR and CDR2 is SFDVKD. The CDR3 covers 17 residues. CDR3 coding DNA: TGTGCCACCAGTCCATCTCTCCGGGACAGGGAGGACACTGAAGCTTTCTTT. It codes for CATSPSLRDREDTEAFF.

This chain uses TRBV2 with TRBJ2-5; the D is unclear. In germline, CDR1 is SNHLY, CDR2 FYNNEI. The V end was cut by 6 bases, the J end by 0 bases, with 8 bases between. CDR3 length: 13 residues. The CDR3 sequence: CASRTSYQETQYF. In nucleotides, the CDR3 is TGTGCCAGCAGAACGAGTTACCAAGAGACCCAGTACTTC.

This clone occurred once. The chain employs TRBV30 and TRBJ1-1, with 10 bases that match TRBD1. The junction had 10 bases not matched to a gene; V was cut back by 2 bases and J by 1 base. This CDR3 has 17 residues. The germline V gene has CDR1 GTSNPN and CDR2 SVGIG (reference sequence). Here the CDR3 reads CAWSPPTGGAGNTEAFF. CDR3 nucleotides: TGTGCCTGGAGTCCCCCGACAGGGGGCGCCGGGAACACTGAAGCTTTCTTT.

This clone was observed many times. The chain joins TRBV25-1 to TRBJ2-1, with 8 bases fitting TRBD1. Germline assignment: CDR1 MGHDK and CDR2 SYGVNS. The CDR3 has 15 residues. The junction had 9 bases not matched to a gene; V was cut back by 3 bases and J by 8 bases. The CDR3: CASSESVTGDDEQFF. The CDR3 nucleotides are TGTGCCAGCAGTGAGAGTGTGACAGGGGATGATGAGCAGTTCTTC.

Regarding this clone: Additional DNA sequences in this sample encode the identical CDR3. The chain couples TRBV12-5 to TRBJ1-1; D is ambiguous. The CDR3 covers 10 residues. The germline V gene encodes CDR1 LGHNT and CDR2 FRNRAP. Trimming took off 6 bases at V and 5 bases at J, with 4 bases between the two ends. CDR3 sequence: CASGGTEAFF. The CDR3 DNA follows: TGTGCTAGTGGCGGGACTGAAGCTTTCTTT.

V gene TRBV6-5 combines with J gene TRBJ1-5, with TRBD1 matching over 7 bases. The CDR3 sequence is 13 residues long. The V segment lost 6 bases and the J segment 4 bases; nucleotides outside the gene matches: 3. Per germline, CDR1 MNHEY and CDR2 SVGAGI. For the CDR3, the DNA is TGTGCCAGCAGCGACAGGGATAATCAGCCCCAGCATTTT. It codes for CASSDRDNQPQHF.